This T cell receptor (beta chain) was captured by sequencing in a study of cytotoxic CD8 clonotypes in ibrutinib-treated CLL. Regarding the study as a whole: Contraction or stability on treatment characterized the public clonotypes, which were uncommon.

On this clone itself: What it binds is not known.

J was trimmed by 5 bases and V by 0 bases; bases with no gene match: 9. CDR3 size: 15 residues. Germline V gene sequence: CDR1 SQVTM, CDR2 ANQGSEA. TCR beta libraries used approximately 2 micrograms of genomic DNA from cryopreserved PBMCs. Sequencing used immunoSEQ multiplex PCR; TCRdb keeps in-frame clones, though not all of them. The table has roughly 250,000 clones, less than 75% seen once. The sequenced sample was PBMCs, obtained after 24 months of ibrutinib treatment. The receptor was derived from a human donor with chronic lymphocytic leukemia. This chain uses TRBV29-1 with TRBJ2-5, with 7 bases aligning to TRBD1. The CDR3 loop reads CSVEDWEQGMETQYF. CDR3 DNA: TGCAGCGTTGAAGATTGGGAACAGGGGATGGAGACCCAGTACTTC.